Sequencing of this T cell receptor (beta chain) was carried out in a study of blood T cell repertoires in COVID-19. Original analysis: Quantification of nucleated cells was approximated via reference gene primer amplification. The method was immunoSEQ multiplex PCR; TCRdb's version includes in-frame clones alone and lacks a portion of them. Clonal size and the V and J genes are those of that table, whereas D and trimming came from the DNA. The table shows about 220,000 clones, with around 90% occurring only once. CDR3 length: 17 amino acids. Input material: PBMCs or T cells enriched from blood (not recorded which). This TCR was recovered from a man aged 25-45 years who had been exposed to COVID-19. The rearrangement links TRBV21-1 to TRBJ1-1; TRBD1 is taken as the D call from the table, unchecked against the DNA. TRBV21-1 is listed as a pseudogene. In DNA, the CDR3 is TGTGCCAGCAGCAATTCCCAGGGACAGGGCAGTAGATCTGAAGCTTTCTTT. This sequence encodes CASSNSQGQGSRSEAFF.